A single sample is the source of the 20 T cell receptor beta chains below, sequenced in a study of tumor and adjacent non-tumor tissue in lung cancer. A modified ARM-PCR protocol with three rounds of nested PCR amplified TCRbeta. TCRdb itself ran the multiplex PCR reads through MiXCR, one entry per CDR3 protein. The sample carries about 80,000 distinct CDR3 sequences, around 86% recorded once. No cell sorting was done before RNA was extracted from the tissue. The sample was lung tumor tissue. These receptors all come from a woman aged 45-59 years with non-small cell lung cancer.

About this clonotype itself: A junction end diverges from the germline sequence, so it may reflect a read error. The chain recombines TRBV7-8 with TRBJ2-3; 11 positions agree with TRBD2. This CDR3 has 16 amino acids. Germline assignment: CDR1 SGHVS and CDR2 FQNEAQ. The CDR3 DNA is TGTGCCAGCACCTATAGACTAGCGGGGAGCACAGATAAGCAGTATTTT. Translated, it gives CASTYRLAGSTDKQYF.

The chain is built from TRBV11-2 and TRBJ2-1, with D possibly TRBD2 on 5 matching bases. CDR1 and CDR2 from the germline V gene are SGHAT and FQNNGV. There are 12 residues in the CDR3. DNA of the CDR3: TGTGTCACCATGCGACTACCTGACGAGCAGTTCTTC. Its translation: CVTMRLPDEQFF. Variable domain in full (rest from reference TRBV11-2 and TRBJ2-1): EAGVAQSPRYKIIEKRQSVAFWCNPISGHATLYWYQQILGQGPKLLIQFQNNGVVDDSQLPKDRFSAERLKGVDSTLKIQPAKLEDSAVYLCVTMRLPDEQFFGPGTRLTVL.

On this clonotype itself: Without the conserved terminal phenylalanine or tryptophan, this CDR3 likely stems from a read error. The DNA is left out, because the CDR3 cannot be placed on it with certainty; the CDR3 is given as TCRdb lists it. CDR3 in amino acids: CASRTEGGASQPQHS. V and J are TRBV6-1 and TRBJ1-5. Looked up from germline, CDR1 is MNHNS and CDR2 is SASEGT. Counting both end residues, the CDR3 totals 15 amino acids.

About this clonotype itself: It is likely a read error, because the conserved phenylalanine at the end of the CDR3 is missing. The chain joins TRBV4-1 to TRBJ2-4; TRBD1 agrees at 8 bases. CDR1 is MGHRA, CDR2 YSYEKL, per germline. This CDR3 contains 15 residues. CDR3 amino acids: CVSSQEDRAGNIQYS. The DNA for the CDR3 is TGCGTCAGCAGCCAAGAGGACAGGGCTGGAAACATTCAGTACTCC.

V gene TRBV20-1 combines with J gene TRBJ2-2; D not certain. This CDR3 has 16 amino acids. Looked up from germline, CDR1 is DFQATT and CDR2 is SNEGSKA (reference sequence). Trimming stripped 7 bases from V and 9 bases from J, with 27 bases between. The CDR3 sequence: CSVTPIVILGARELFF. The CDR3 bases are TGCAGTGTCACCCCGATTGTGATTCTTGGCGCCAGGGAGCTGTTTTTT.

A word on this clonotype: An end of the junction differs from the germline gene, which may be a read error. DNA for the CDR3: TGTACCAGCAAGAGGGATCCCTTGAACACTGAAGCTTTCTTT. It encodes CTSKRDPLNTEAFF. This rearrangement joins TRBV12-3 or TRBV12-4 to TRBJ1-1; D is uncertain. The CDR3 sequence is 14 residues long.

This sequence joins TRBV20-1 and TRBJ2-5; D gene uncertain. CDR3 length: 14 residues. CDR1 DFQATT and CDR2 SNEGSKA come from the germline V gene (reference sequence). V was shortened by 5 bases and J by 2 bases, with 15 bases between the two germline ends. The chain's CDR3 is CSAPNINLQETQYF. The CDR3 DNA reads TGCAGTGCTCCTAACATTAACCTTCAAGAGACCCAGTACTTC.

Note on this clonotype: The junction departs from germline at one end; a sequencing error may be responsible. The rearrangement links TRBV29-1 to TRBJ2-1; TRBD2 matches at 11 bases. The CDR3 runs 15 residues. The germline CDR1 and CDR2 sequences are SQVTM and ANQGSEA. This CDR3 is CSATTGTSGYNEEFF. Here the CDR3 DNA reads TGCAGCGCTACCACCGGGACTAGCGGTTACAATGAGGAGTTCTTC.

Points on this clonotype: One end of the junction is discordant with germline, which a read error may explain. The gene calls are TRBV5-4 and TRBJ2-1, with D perhaps TRBD1 or TRBD2 (5 bases each). CDR3 length: 15 amino acids. The germline V gene has CDR1 SGHNT and CDR2 YYREEE (reference sequence). In DNA form, the CDR3 reads TGTGCCAGCAGCTTGGCCGGGACGGTTTACAATGAGCAATTCTTC. Translated, it gives CASSLAGTVYNEQFF.

This clonotype has a handful of counts. This may be a read error, as it is one base from a much larger clone. The chain couples TRBV20-1 to TRBJ2-5, with D perhaps being TRBD1 or TRBD2 (7 bases each). Germline CDR1 and CDR2: DFQATT and SNEGSKA (reference sequence). The CDR3 runs 14 residues. The CDR3 spells CSVRSGTVQETQYF. The CDR3 DNA is TGCAGTGTTAGAAGCGGGACAGTCCAAGAGACCCAGTACTTC.

This clonotype was detected many times. The rearrangement links TRBV30 to TRBJ2-1; no firm D call. Trimming took off 2 bases at V and 6 bases at J, with 14 bases between the two ends. The CDR3 runs 14 residues. Germline V gene lookup returns CDR1 GTSNPN and CDR2 SVGIG (reference sequence). The CDR3 nucleotides read TGTGCCTGGAGTCCAACGAGGTTAGGCAATGAGCAGTTCTTC. It is translated as CAWSPTRLGNEQFF.

Worth noting for this clonotype: The junction departs from germline at one end; a sequencing error may be responsible. The chain combines TRBV6-1 with TRBJ1-5; D is ambiguous. Germline V CDR1 and CDR2: MNHNS, SASEGT. The CDR3 runs 14 residues. CDR3 sequence: CARSASRLTQPQHF. CDR3 nucleotide sequence: TGTGCCAGAAGTGCCTCCCGTCTCACTCAGCCCCAGCATTTT.

This clonotype has a handful of counts. Since no conserved phenylalanine or tryptophan closes the CDR3, a read error is the likely cause. The chain uses TRBV20-1 and TRBJ2-5, with unresolved D. The length of the CDR3 is 13 residues. With 2 bases removed from V and 2 bases from J, the gap between germline ends came to 9 bases. The germline gives CDR1 DFQATT, CDR2 SNEGSKA (reference sequence). CDR3 region: CSARQPLQETQYL. As DNA, the CDR3 is TGCAGTGCTAGACAGCCTCTACAAGAGACCCAGTACCTA.

Worth noting for this clonotype: One end of the junction varies from germline; a read error may be responsible. The V gene is TRBV28, the J gene TRBJ2-3; 7 bases align to TRBD2. Per germline, CDR1 MDHEN and CDR2 SYDVKM. The CDR3 totals 18 residues. The chain's CDR3 is CASRRRPTSATSKDTQYF. The CDR3 DNA reads TGTGCCAGCAGGCGGCGACCCACTAGCGCCACTAGCAAAGATACACAGTATTTT.

To note about this clonotype: The germline gene is not matched at one end of the junction; a read error may be the cause. This chain uses TRBV11-2 with TRBJ1-2, with TRBD1 identical over 8 bases. The CDR3 loop spans 17 amino acids. The germline V gene encodes CDR1 SGHAT and CDR2 FQNNGV. DNA of the CDR3: TGTGCTAGCAGGTATGTGGTCCACGACAGGGGCTTCTATGGCTACACCTTC. This encodes CASRYVVHDRGFYGYTF.

The rearrangement uses TRBV24-1 and TRBJ2-1, with D unresolved. V gave up 11 bases and J gave up 1 base, with 20 bases separating them. Germline CDR1 is KGHDR and CDR2 is SFDVKD. The CDR3 consists of 16 residues. The CDR3 loop is CASNKASSRSYNEQFF. CDR3 in DNA: TGTGCCAGTAATAAGGCCAGCAGCAGATCCTACAATGAGCAGTTCTTC.

As to this clonotype: This likely comes from a read error, as the CDR3 has no conserved phenylalanine or tryptophan at its end. No DNA is shown, since the ends of the CDR3 on it are uncertain; the CDR3 is the one TCRdb lists. The J gene is TRBJ2-1, the V gene TRBV20-1. The CDR3 length equals 12 residues, ends included. Germline loops: CDR1 DFQATT, CDR2 SNEGSKA (reference sequence). CDR3 region: CSASGMGNEQLL.

About this clonotype: In this CDR3 the conserved last residue, phenylalanine or tryptophan, is missing, so a read error is likely. The DNA is left out, because the CDR3 cannot be placed on it with certainty; the CDR3 is given as TCRdb lists it. V gene TRBV12-3 or TRBV12-4 combines with J gene TRBJ2-7; TRBD2 is the table's D call, not checked against the DNA. Inclusive of both ends, the CDR3 amounts to 16 amino acids. This CDR3 reads CAISTRARDLPYEQYL.

Regarding this clonotype: This likely comes from a read error, as the CDR3 has no conserved phenylalanine or tryptophan at its end. No DNA is shown, since the ends of the CDR3 on it are uncertain; the CDR3 is the one TCRdb lists. V and J are TRBV29-1 and TRBJ2-1; the DNA was not compared with TRBD1, the D call given in the table. The CDR3 has 12 residues if both end residues are counted. The germline CDR1 and CDR2 sequences are SQVTM and ANQGSEA. The CDR3 is CSVEEPNLTGIL.

The sample holds one count of this clonotype. Since no conserved phenylalanine or tryptophan closes the CDR3, a read error is the likely cause. No DNA is shown, since the ends of the CDR3 on it are uncertain; the CDR3 is the one TCRdb lists. The V and J genes are TRBV20-1 and TRBJ1-1. A total of 13 residues make up the CDR3, ends included. Germline CDR1 DFQATT, CDR2 SNEGSKA (reference sequence). The CDR3 loop reads CSARQPLNTEASS.